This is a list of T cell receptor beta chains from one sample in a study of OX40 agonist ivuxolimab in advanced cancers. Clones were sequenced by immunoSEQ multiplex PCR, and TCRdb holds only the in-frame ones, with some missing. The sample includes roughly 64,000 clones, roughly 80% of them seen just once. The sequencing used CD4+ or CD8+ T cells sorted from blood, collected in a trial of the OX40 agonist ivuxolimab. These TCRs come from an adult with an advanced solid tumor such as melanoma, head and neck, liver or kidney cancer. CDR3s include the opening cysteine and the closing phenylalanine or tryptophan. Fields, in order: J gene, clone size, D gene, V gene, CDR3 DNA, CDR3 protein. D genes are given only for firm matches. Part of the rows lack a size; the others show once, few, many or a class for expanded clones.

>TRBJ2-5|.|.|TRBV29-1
TGCAGCGGGAACAGGGCGGCGGGGACCCAGTACTTC
CSGNRAAGTQYF
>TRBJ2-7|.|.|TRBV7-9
TGTGCCAGCAGCTTGGAAACAACGTATAGCGAGCAGTACTTC
CASSLETTYSEQYF
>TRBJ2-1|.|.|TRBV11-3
TGTGCCAGCAGCCCAAAGGTCGGGACTGGACTCTACAATGAGCAGTTCTTC
CASSPKVGTGLYNEQFF
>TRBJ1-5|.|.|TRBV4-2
TGTGCCAGCAGCCAAGATAGCTCGGGCAGGGCCCAGCATTTT
CASSQDSSGRAQHF
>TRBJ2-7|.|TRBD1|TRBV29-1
TGCAGCGTTCATCCGGGACAGGGATACGAGCAGTACTTC
CSVHPGQGYEQYF
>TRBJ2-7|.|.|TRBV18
TGTGCCAGCTCTCCCGCAGGATCTACCTACGAGCAGTACTTC
CASSPAGSTYEQYF
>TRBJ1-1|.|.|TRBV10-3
TGTGCCACTCGGGGGGCGGGGAACACTGAAGCTTTCTTT
CATRGAGNTEAFF
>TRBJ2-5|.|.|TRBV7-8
TGTGCCAGCAGCTTAGGGGGGGACCAAGAGACCCAGTACTTC
CASSLGGDQETQYF
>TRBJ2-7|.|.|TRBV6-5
TGTGCCAGCAGTTACTCGTGGGGAAGCTCCTACGAGCAGTACTTC
CASSYSWGSSYEQYF
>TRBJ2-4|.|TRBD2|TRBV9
TGTGCCAGCAGCCCCTGGGAGGGTGCCAAAAACATTCAGTACTTC
CASSPWEGAKNIQYF
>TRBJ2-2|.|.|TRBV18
TGTGCCAGCTCACCACCTGGGGGCCGGGACACCGGGGAGCTGTTTTTT
CASSPPGGRDTGELFF
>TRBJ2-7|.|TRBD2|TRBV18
TGTGCCAGCTCACCCGGGACTAGCGGGAGAAACGAGCAGTACTTC
CASSPGTSGRNEQYF
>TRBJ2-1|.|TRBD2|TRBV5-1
TGCGCCAGCAGCTTTAGCCTAGCGGGAGCAAATGAGCAGTTCTTC
CASSFSLAGANEQFF
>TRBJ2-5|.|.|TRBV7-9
TGTGCCAGCAGCTTAGGAAGCGACCAAGAGACCCAGTACTTC
CASSLGSDQETQYF
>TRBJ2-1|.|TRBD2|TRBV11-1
TGTGCCAGCAGCTTAGCACGTAGCGGGAGGGCCAATGAGCAGTTCTTC
CASSLARSGRANEQFF
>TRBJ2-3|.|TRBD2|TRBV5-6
TGTGCCAGCAGCCTGGGCCCCCCTAGCGGGGGCACAGATACGCAGTATTTT
CASSLGPPSGGTDTQYF
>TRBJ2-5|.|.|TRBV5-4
TGTGCCAGCAGCTCCCCGGGTTTCCAAGAGACCCAGTACTTC
CASSSPGFQETQYF
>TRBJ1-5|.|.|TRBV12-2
TGTGCGGGTCCAGAGAGCAATCAGCCCCAGCATTTT
CAGPESNQPQHF
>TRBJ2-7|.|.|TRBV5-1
TGCGCCAGCAGCTTGAATAGACCCCTCTCCTACGAGCAGTACTTC
CASSLNRPLSYEQYF
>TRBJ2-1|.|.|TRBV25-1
TGTGCCAGCAGTGGGAGAAAGTTAGACAATGAGCAGTTCTTC
CASSGRKLDNEQFF
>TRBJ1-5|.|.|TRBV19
TGTGCCAGCTCCGGGGTCCACAATCAGCCCCAGCATTTT
CASSGVHNQPQHF
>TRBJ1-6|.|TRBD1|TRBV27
TGTGCCAGCAGGTGGACAGGGTATGCTTCACCCCTCCACTTT
CASRWTGYASPLHF
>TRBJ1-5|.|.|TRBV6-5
TGTGCCAGCAGTGCCCAGGTGGGGCAGCCCCAGCATTTT
CASSAQVGQPQHF
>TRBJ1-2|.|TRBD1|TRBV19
TGTGCCAGTAGCCCGACAGGGGCGGGCTATGGCTACACCTTC
CASSPTGAGYGYTF
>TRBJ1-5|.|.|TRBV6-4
TGTGCCAGCAGTGACTCTGCGGGCAATCAGCCCCAGCATTTT
CASSDSAGNQPQHF
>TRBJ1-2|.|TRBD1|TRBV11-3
TGTGCCAGCACCCAGGGGGGGCCCGACTATGGCTACACCTTC
CASTQGGPDYGYTF
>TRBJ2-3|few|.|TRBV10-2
TGCGCCAGCAGTGAGGCGCAGCGGTACACAGATACGCAGTATTTT
CASSEAQRYTDTQYF
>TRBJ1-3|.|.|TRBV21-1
TGTGCCAGCAGCAATCTAGGCCGTGGAAACACCATATATTTT
CASSNLGRGNTIYF
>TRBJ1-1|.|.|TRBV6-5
TGTGCCAGCACCCCGGGGGGTAGTAGGACTGAAGCTTTCTTT
CASTPGGSRTEAFF
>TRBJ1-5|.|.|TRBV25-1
TGTGCCAGCAGTGAATTAGAAGGGGGGAATCAGCCCCAGCATTTT
CASSELEGGNQPQHF
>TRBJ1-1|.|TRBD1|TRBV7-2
TGTGCCAGCAGCTTAGTAGGACAGGGCACTGAAGCTTTCTTT
CASSLVGQGTEAFF
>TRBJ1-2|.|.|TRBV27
TGTGCCAGCAAAGATGGGGCAGGGGCCATGTACACCTTC
CASKDGAGAMYTF
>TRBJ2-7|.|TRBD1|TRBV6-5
TGTGCCAGCAGTTACGGGGGGACAGGGGGGGCCTACGAGCAGTACTTC
CASSYGGTGGAYEQYF
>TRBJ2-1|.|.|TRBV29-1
TGCAGCGTTGAAGGGGCGGAGGGGGGGGAGCAGTTCTTC
CSVEGAEGGEQFF
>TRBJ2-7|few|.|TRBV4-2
TGTGCCAGCAGCCATACAGGGAGCAGCTACGAGCAGTACTTC
CASSHTGSSYEQYF
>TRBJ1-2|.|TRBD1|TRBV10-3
TGTGCCATCAGCCCCGGGACAGGGGATCGGGATGGCTACACCTTC
CAISPGTGDRDGYTF